Shown below are 2 T cell receptor beta chains from a single sample sequenced in a study of shared clonotypes between healthy human individuals (TCRdb year 2020). CD8 naive samples were CD45RO-negative cells positively selected for CCR7, giving a CD45RA+CCR7+ population that excluded TemRA cells. The library was generated by the immunoSEQ multiplex PCR assay. In its TCRdb copy, this immuneACCESS table keeps in-frame sequences only and misses some clones. Where compared with another copy, unresolved V genes explain less than half of these, and the others have no known cause. This sample holds about 2.1 million clones; around 95% were observed only once. The ten top clones hold around 1.7% of the sample. Specimen: naive CD8+ T cells from PBMCs. Interpreted using the paper, the cell subset or site label stands for: CD45RA+CCR7+. The receptors originated from a young man in good health. Some clones in this sample may be carry-over from other donors' samples.

The rearrangement uses TRBV7-2 and TRBJ2-1; 9 nucleotides align to TRBD2. V was clipped by 6 bases and J by 4 bases; unmatched bases: 7. This CDR3 is built from 15 residues. CDR1 and CDR2 (germline): SGHTA, FQGNSA. CDR3 region: CASSEAGGIYNEQFF. DNA of the CDR3: TGTGCCAGCAGTGAGGCGGGAGGGATATACAATGAGCAGTTCTTC.

The count of this clone is one. V is TRBV27 and J is TRBJ2-1; D possibly corresponds to TRBD2 (6 bases). This CDR3 region has 15 residues. Germline V CDR1 and CDR2: MNHEY, SMNVEV (reference sequence). Trimming stripped 7 bases from V and 5 bases from J, with 18 bases between. The CDR3 loop reads CASTGVWGLNNEQFF. The DNA of the CDR3 is TGTGCCAGCACGGGGGTGTGGGGACTTAACAATGAGCAGTTCTTC.